The 12 T cell receptor beta chains in this list originate from one sample, sequenced in a study of metastatic and nonmetastatic thyroid tumors. Each patient went into thyroid surgery without having received any treatment. MiXCR was used by TCRdb to re-call the PCR reads. The sample has about 20,000 clones, roughly 15% seen once. The sample comprised tumor tissue. The receptors here all came from a female donor with papillary thyroid cancer or a benign thyroid nodule (not recorded which). Some clones in this sample may be carry-over from other donors' samples.

In this sample, this clone turned up many times. This may come from a read error, since a much larger clone is one base off. The identical CDR3 is also encoded by other nucleotide sequences in the sample. CDR3 in amino acids: CAWSTENTGELFF. Written as DNA, the CDR3 is TGTGCCTGGAGTACGGAGAACACCGGGGAGCTGTTTTTC. The V and J genes are TRBV30 and TRBJ2-2; a weak D match, TRBD2 (5 bases). The length of the CDR3 is 13 residues. Per germline, CDR1 GTSNPN and CDR2 SVGIG (reference sequence).

By share, this clone counts as medium-sized. This chain links TRBV30 with TRBJ1-2; D is uncertain. Germline V gives CDR1 GTSNPN, CDR2 SVGIG (reference sequence). Trimming took off 0 bases at V and 3 bases at J, with 2 bases between the two ends. The CDR3 length is 11 residues. CDR3 DNA: TGTGCCTGGAGTGTTGACTATGGCTACACCTTC. Translated, it gives CAWSVDYGYTF.

The rearrangement uses TRBV11-1 and TRBJ1-6, with a weak D call TRBD1 (6 bases). With 2 bases removed from V and 10 bases from J, the gap between germline ends came to 18 bases. Germline loops: CDR1 SGHAT, CDR2 FQDESV (reference sequence). The CDR3 is 16 amino acids. CDR3 sequence reads: CASSLPPGRGRSPLHF. CDR3 coding DNA: TGTGCCAGCAGCTTACCTCCGGGGAGGGGGAGATCACCCCTCCACTTT.

This clone came up many times. This chain connects TRBV2 to TRBJ1-5; D is ambiguous. The V end was cut by 4 bases, the J end by 0 bases, with 7 bases between. The CDR3 totals 14 residues. In germline, CDR1 is SNHLY, CDR2 FYNNEI. The CDR3 DNA reads as TGTGCCAGCAGTGTACGGAATAGCAATCAGCCCCAGCATTTT. Its translation is CASSVRNSNQPQHF.

This clone was counted only a few times. The V and J genes are TRBV28 and TRBJ2-2; 12 positions agree with TRBD2. CDR3 length: 18 residues. CDR1 is MDHEN and CDR2 is SYDVKM in the germline V gene. Germline trimming cut 2 bases from V and 1 base from J; bases unmatched to any gene: 5. CDR3 sequence (DNA): TGTGCCAGCAGTTTAGAACTAGCGGGGGGATGGAACACCGGGGAGCTGTTTTTT. Translating it yields CASSLELAGGWNTGELFF.

Sample share makes this clone medium-sized (0.01 to 0.1%). The V and J genes are TRBV5-6 and TRBJ2-1; 8 bases match TRBD1. Germline CDR1 reads SGHDT; CDR2 reads YYEEEE. CDR3 length equals 14 residues. With 0 bases clipped from V and 4 bases from J, the junction kept 0 bases outside the gene matches. CDR3 DNA: TGTGCCAGCAGCTTGGACAGGGGGTACAATGAGCAGTTCTTC. Its protein product is CASSLDRGYNEQFF. The full variable domain, rest sourced from reference TRBV5-6 and TRBJ2-1, is DAGVTQSPTHLIKTRGQQVTLRCSPKSGHDTVSWYQQALGQGPQFIFQYYEEEERQRGNFPDRFSGHQFPNYSSELNVNALLLGDSALYLCASSLDRGYNEQFFGPGTRLTVL.

There are many counts of this clone. The chain carries TRBV11-1 and TRBJ2-5, with 7 bases matching TRBD2. The length of the CDR3 is 18 residues. V trimming: 1 base; J trimming: 5 bases; junction bases outside the gene matches: 16. Germline V gene sequence: CDR1 SGHAT, CDR2 FQDESV (reference sequence). CDR3: CASSLVTSSWSHAETQYF. The CDR3 DNA reads TGTGCCAGCAGCTTAGTGACTAGCTCTTGGTCCCATGCGGAGACCCAGTACTTC.

This clone came up many times. J is TRBJ2-1 and V is TRBV5-1; 11 bases agree with TRBD2. This CDR3 contains 18 residues. Per the germline V gene, CDR1 is SGHRS and CDR2 is YFSETQ. The V gene end was trimmed by 1 base and the J gene end by 15 bases; junction bases not matched to a gene: 21. The CDR3 loop is CASSLSSSGGLTSSFRFF. In DNA, the CDR3 is TGCGCCAGCAGCTTGAGTTCTAGCGGGGGGCTTACCTCGAGTTTCAGGTTCTTC.

Points on this clone: One base away lies a much larger clone, so this may be a sequencing read error. This sample includes further DNA sequences coding for the same CDR3. The V call is TRBV7-3, the J call TRBJ2-1; D possibly corresponds to TRBD1 (6 bases). Germline-derived CDR1 and CDR2 are SGHTA and FQGTGA. CDR3 length: 13 amino acids. The ends were cut back, 5 bases at V and 5 bases at J, with 10 bases in the middle. CDR3 DNA: TGTGCCAGCAGCAAGACAGGTAACAATGAGCAGTTCTTC. It translates to CASSKTGNNEQFF. The full variable domain, with the rest looked up from reference TRBV7-3 and TRBJ2-1, is GAGVSQTPSNKVTEKGKYVELRCDPISGHTALYWYRQSLGQGPEFLIYFQGTGAADDSGLPNDRFFAVRPEGSVSTLKIQRTERGDSAVYLCASSKTGNNEQFFGPGTRLTVL.

There are many counts of this clone. This chain links TRBV20-1 with TRBJ2-7; TRBD1 might be the D (6 bases). The CDR3 covers 16 residues. Germline-derived CDR1 and CDR2 are DFQATT and SNEGSKA (reference sequence). V lost 3 bases to trimming and J lost 1 base, with 19 bases between them. As DNA, the CDR3 is TGCAGTGCTAGTCCCCTTTCCGGGACACTTTCCTACGAGCAGTACTTC. It is translated as CSASPLSGTLSYEQYF.

This clone is labeled as medium-sized. The chain joins TRBV30 to TRBJ1-2; D is undetermined. Trimming removed 0 bases from V and 4 bases from J, with 6 bases in between. CDR1 is GTSNPN, CDR2 SVGIG, per germline (reference sequence). This CDR3 comprises 12 residues. The CDR3 here is CAWSVRFYGYTF. In DNA form, the CDR3 reads TGTGCCTGGAGTGTACGGTTCTATGGCTACACCTTC.

Only a few counts were recorded for this clone. A much larger clone lies a single base off, so this may be a read error. The chain links TRBV5-1 to TRBJ2-5; 9 bases fit TRBD1. Germline V gene lookup returns CDR1 SGHRS and CDR2 YFSETQ. CDR3 length equals 13 residues. The CDR3 coding sequence is TGCGCCAGCAGCTTGGGACAGGGGGAGACCCGGTACTTC. It yields the protein CASSLGQGETRYF.